Included here is one T cell receptor (beta chain) sequence, with context. Its antigen is still unknown. Reverse transcription of extracted RNA yielded cDNA, which provided the sequencing template. TCRdb's copy holds only in-frame clones and misses some; the assay was immunoSEQ multiplex PCR. The table records some 130,000 clones, around 56% of them present only once. The record originates from a study of CD8+ T cells in alopecia areata. General study points: Lesional tissue from the scalp (especially in alopecia totalis/universalis) showed higher clonality than normal scalp.

Stated treatment: oral pan-JAK inhibitor, 5-10 mg twice daily. Obtained from alopecia areata patients were lesional scalp punch biopsies along with peripheral blood. With 4 bases removed from V and 1 base from J, the gap between germline ends came to 5 bases. The CDR3 sequence is 12 residues long. CDR1 SGHRS and CDR2 YFSETQ come from the germline V gene. This TCR was recovered from a human donor with alopecia areata. The sample here was CD4+ T cells sorted from blood, taken at week 4, from a patient treated with tofacitinib. V is TRBV5-1 and J is TRBJ2-5, with D unclear. CDR3 DNA sequence: TGCGCCAGCAGCCGCACCCAAGAGACCCAGTACTTC. It codes for CASSRTQETQYF.